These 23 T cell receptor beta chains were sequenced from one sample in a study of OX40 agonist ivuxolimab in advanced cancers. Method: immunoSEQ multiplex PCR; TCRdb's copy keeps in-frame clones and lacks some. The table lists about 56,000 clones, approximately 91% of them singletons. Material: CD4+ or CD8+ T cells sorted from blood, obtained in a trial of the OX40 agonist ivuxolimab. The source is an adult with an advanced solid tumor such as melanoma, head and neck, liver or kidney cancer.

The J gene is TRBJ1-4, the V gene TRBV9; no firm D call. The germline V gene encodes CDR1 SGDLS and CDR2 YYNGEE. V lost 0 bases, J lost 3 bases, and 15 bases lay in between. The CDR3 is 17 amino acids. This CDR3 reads CASSVGGLGPANEKLFF. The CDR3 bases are TGTGCCAGCAGCGTAGGAGGTCTGGGCCCGGCTAATGAAAAACTGTTTTTT.

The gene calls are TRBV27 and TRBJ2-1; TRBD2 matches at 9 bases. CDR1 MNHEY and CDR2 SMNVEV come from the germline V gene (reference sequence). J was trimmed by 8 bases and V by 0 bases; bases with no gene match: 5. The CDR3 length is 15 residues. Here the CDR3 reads CASSLSSIAGDEQFF. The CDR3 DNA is TGTGCCAGCAGTTTATCGTCGATAGCGGGAGATGAGCAGTTCTTC.

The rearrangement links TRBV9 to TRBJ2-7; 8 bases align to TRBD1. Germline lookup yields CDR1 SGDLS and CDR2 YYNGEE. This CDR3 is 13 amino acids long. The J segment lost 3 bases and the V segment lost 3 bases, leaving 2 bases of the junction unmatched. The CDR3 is CASSGTGNYEQYF. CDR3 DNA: TGTGCCAGCAGCGGGACAGGGAACTACGAGCAGTACTTC.

CDR3 sequence (DNA): TGTGCCAGCAGTGCGGGCCTCAGCTCCTACGAGCAGTACTTC. This translates into CASSAGLSSYEQYF. The gene calls are TRBV5-4 and TRBJ2-7; D might be TRBD2 (5 bases). Germline V gives CDR1 SGHNT, CDR2 YYREEE (reference sequence). Trimming pared 5 bases from V and 0 bases from J, leaving 12 bases between. The CDR3 is 14 amino acids.

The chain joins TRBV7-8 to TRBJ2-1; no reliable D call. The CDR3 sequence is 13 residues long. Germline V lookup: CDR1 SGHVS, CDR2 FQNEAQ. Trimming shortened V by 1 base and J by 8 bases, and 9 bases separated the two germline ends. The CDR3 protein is CASSLEGTDEQFF. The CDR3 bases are TGTGCCAGCAGCTTAGAGGGTACGGATGAGCAGTTCTTC.

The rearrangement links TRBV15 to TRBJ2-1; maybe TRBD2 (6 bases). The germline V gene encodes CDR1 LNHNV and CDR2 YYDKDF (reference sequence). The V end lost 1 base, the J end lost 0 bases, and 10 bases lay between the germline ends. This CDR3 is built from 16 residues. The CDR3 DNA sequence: TGTGCCACCAGCAGAGTGCCGACTAGCTCCTACAATGAGCAGTTCTTC. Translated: CATSRVPTSSYNEQFF.

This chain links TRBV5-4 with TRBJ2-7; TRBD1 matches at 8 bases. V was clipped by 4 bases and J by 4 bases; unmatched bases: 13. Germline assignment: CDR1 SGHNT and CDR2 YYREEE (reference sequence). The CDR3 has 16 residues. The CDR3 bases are TGTGCCAGCAGCCAAGAGGACAGGGTCCTTACTTACGAGCAGTACTTC. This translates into CASSQEDRVLTYEQYF. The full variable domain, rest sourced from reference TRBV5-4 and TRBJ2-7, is ETGVTQSPTHLIKTRGQQVTLRCSSQSGHNTVSWYQQALGQGPQFIFQYYREEENGRGNFPPRFSGLQFPNYSSELNVNALELDDSALYLCASSQEDRVLTYEQYFGPGTRLTVT.

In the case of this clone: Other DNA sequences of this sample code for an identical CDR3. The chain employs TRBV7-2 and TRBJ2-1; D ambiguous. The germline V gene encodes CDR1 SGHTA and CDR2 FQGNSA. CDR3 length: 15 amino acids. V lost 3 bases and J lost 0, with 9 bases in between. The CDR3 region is CASSLALSSYNEQFF. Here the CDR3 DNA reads TGTGCCAGCAGCTTGGCCTTAAGCTCCTACAATGAGCAGTTCTTC.

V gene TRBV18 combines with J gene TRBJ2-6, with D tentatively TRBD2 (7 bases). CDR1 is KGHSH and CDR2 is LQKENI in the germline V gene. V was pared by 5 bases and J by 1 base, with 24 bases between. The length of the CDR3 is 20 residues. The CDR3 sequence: CASSSSDVKGEGSGANVLTF. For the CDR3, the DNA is TGTGCCAGCTCATCGTCCGACGTGAAGGGGGAGGGGTCTGGGGCCAACGTCCTGACTTTC.

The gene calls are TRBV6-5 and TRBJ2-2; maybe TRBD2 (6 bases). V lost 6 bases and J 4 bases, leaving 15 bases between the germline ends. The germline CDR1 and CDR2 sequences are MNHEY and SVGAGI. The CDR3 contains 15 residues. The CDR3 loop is CASRGGLLGTGELFF. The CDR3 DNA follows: TGTGCCAGCAGGGGGGGACTCTTAGGCACCGGGGAGCTGTTTTTT.

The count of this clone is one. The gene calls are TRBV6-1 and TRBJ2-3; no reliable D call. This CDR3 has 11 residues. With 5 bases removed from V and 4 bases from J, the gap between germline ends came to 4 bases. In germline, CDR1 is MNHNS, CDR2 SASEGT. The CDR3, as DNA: TGTGCCAGCAGTTACCCAGATACGCAGTATTTT. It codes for CASSYPDTQYF.

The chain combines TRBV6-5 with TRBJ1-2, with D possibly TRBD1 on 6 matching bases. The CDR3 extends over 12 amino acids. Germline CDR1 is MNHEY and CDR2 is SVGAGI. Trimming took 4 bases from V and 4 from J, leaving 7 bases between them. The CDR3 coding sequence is TGTGCCAGCAGTTTGGACAGCTATGGCTACACCTTC. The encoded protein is CASSLDSYGYTF.

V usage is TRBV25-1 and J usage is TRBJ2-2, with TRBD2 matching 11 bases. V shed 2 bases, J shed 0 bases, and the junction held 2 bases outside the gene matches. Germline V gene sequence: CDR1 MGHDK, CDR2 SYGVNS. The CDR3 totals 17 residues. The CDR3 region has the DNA TGTGCCAGCAGTGAACTGGGACTAGCGGCGAACACCGGGGAGCTGTTTTTT. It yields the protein CASSELGLAANTGELFF.

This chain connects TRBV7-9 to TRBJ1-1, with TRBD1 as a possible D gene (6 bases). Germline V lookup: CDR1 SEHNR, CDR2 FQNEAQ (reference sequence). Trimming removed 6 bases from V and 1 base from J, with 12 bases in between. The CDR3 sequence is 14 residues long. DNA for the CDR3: TGTGCCAGCAGAAGCCGGGACAAGAACACTGAAGCTTTCTTT. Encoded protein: CASRSRDKNTEAFF.

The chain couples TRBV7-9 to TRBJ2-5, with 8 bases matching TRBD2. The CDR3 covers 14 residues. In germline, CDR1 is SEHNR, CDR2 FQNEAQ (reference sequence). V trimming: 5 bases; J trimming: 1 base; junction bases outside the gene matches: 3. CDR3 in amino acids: CASSHRGGQETQYF. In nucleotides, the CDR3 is TGTGCCAGCAGCCACCGGGGGGGCCAAGAGACCCAGTACTTC.

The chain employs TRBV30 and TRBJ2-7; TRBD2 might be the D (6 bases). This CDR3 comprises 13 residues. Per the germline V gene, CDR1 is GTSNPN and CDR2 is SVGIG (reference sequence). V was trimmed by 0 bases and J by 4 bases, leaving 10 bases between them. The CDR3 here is CAWSVGRSYEQYF. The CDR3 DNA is TGTGCCTGGAGTGTTGGGAGGTCGTACGAGCAGTACTTC.

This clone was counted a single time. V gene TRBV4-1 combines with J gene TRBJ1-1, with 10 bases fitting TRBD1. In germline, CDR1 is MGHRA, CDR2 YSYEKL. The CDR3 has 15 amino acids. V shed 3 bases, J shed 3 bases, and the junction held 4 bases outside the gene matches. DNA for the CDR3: TGCGCCAGCAGCCATGCGACAGGGGGCGACACTGAAGCTTTCTTT. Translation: CASSHATGGDTEAFF.

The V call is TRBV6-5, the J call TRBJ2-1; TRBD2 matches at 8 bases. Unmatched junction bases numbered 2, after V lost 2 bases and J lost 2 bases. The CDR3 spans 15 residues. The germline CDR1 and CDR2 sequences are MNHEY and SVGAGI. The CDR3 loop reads CASSYAGGAYNEQFF. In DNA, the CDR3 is TGTGCCAGCAGTTACGCGGGAGGCGCCTACAATGAGCAGTTCTTC.

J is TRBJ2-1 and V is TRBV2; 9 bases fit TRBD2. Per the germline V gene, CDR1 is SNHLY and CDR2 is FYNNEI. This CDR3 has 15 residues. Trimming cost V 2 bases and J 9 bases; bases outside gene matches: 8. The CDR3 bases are TGTGCCAGCAGTGAATTGCCTAGCGGGAATGGTGAGCAGTTCTTC. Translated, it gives CASSELPSGNGEQFF.

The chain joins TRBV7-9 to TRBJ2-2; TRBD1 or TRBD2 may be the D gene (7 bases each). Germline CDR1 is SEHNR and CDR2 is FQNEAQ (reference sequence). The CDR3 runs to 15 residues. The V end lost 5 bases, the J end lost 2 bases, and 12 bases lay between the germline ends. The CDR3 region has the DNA TGTGCCAGCAGCCCCAGGGGGGGAAACACCGGGGAGCTGTTTTTT. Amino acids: CASSPRGGNTGELFF. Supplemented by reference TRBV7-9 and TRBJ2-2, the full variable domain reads DTGVSQNPRHKITKRGQNVTFRCDPISEHNRLYWYRQTLGQGPEFLTYFQNEAQLEKSRLLSDRFSAERPKGSFSTLEIQRTEQGDSAMYLCASSPRGGNTGELFFGEGSRLTVL.

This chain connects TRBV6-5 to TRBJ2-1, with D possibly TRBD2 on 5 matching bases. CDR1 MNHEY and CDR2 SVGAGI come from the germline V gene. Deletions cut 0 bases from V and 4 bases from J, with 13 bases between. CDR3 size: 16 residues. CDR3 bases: TGTGCCAGCAGTTACTCGATTAGCGCGACTTACAATGAGCAGTTCTTC. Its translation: CASSYSISATYNEQFF.

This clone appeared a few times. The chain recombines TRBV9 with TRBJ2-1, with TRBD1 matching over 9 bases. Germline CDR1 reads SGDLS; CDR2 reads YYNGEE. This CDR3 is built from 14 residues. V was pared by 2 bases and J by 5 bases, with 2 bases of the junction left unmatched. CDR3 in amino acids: CASSVRDRDNEQFF. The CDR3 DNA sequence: TGTGCCAGCAGCGTCCGGGACAGGGACAATGAGCAGTTCTTC.

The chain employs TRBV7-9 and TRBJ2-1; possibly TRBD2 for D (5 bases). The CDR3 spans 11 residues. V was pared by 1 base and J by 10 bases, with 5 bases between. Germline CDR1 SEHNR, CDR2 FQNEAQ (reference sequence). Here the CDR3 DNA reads TGTGCCAGCAGCTTAGGAGGGGAGCAGTTCTTC. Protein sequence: CASSLGGEQFF.